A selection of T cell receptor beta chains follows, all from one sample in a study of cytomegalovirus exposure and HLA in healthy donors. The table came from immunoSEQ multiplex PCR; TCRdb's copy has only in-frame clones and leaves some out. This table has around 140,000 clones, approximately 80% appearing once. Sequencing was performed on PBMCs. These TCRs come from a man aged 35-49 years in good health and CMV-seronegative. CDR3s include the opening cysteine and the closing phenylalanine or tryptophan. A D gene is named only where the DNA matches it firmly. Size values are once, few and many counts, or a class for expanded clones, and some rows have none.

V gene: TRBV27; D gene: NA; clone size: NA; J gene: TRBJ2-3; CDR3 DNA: TGTGCCAGCAGCATCCGGGACACCTACACAGATACGCAGTATTTT; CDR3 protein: CASSIRDTYTDTQYF
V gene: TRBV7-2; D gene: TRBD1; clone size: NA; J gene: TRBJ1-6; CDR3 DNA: TGTGCCAGCAGCTTAGTCGGTGGACAGGGGGGTTCACCCCTCCACTTT; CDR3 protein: CASSLVGGQGGSPLHF
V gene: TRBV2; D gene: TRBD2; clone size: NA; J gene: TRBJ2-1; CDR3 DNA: TGTGCCAGCAGGACTAGCGGGGTCTCCTACAATGAGCAGTTCTTC; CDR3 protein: CASRTSGVSYNEQFF
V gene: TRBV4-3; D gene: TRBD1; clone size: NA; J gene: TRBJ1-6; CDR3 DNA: TGCGCCAGCAGCCAACCCCCGGGACAGGGGACAAATTCACCCCTCCACTTT; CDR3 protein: CASSQPPGQGTNSPLHF
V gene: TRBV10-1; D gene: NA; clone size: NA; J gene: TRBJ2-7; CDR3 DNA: TGCGCCAGCAGTGATTACAGCTCCTACGAGCAGTACTTC; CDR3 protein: CASSDYSSYEQYF
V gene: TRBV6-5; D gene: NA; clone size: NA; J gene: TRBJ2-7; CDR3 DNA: TGTGCCAGCAGCGGGACACTCGGCTACGAGCAGTACTTC; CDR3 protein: CASSGTLGYEQYF
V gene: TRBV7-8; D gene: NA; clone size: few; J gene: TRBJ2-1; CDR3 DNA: TGTGCCAGCAGCCAGGGCACTTACAATGAGCAGTTCTTC; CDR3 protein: CASSQGTYNEQFF
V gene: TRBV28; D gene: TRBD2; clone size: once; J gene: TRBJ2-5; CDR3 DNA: TGTGCCAGCAGTTATATCGGACTAGCGGGGGACCAAGAGACCCAGTACTTC; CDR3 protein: CASSYIGLAGDQETQYF
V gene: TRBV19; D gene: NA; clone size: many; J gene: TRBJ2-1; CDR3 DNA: TGTGCCAGTAGTATATTAGAGTACAATGAGCAGTTCTTC; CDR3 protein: CASSILEYNEQFF
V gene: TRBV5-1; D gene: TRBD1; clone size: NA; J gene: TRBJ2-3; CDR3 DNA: TGCGCCAGCAGCTTGATCAGGGGGCGGTCCGGAGATACGCAGTATTTT; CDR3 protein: CASSLIRGRSGDTQYF
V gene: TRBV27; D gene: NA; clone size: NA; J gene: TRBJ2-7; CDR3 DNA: TGTGCCAGCAGAAAATCGACACCCTCCTACGAGCAGTACTTC; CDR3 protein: CASRKSTPSYEQYF
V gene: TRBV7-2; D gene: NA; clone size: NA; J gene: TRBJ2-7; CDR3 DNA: TGTGCCAGCGCGCTGGAGGTTCTTATCGAGCAGTACTTC; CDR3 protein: CASALEVLIEQYF
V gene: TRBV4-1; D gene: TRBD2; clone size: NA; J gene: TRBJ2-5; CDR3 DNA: TGCGCCAGCAGCCAAGACGGCGGGGGGGAGGAGACCCAGTACTTC; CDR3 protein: CASSQDGGGEETQYF
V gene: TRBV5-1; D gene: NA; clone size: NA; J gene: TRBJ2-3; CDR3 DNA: TGCGCCAGCAGCCACCCCCAGGGGCAGGATACGCAGTATTTT; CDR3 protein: CASSHPQGQDTQYF
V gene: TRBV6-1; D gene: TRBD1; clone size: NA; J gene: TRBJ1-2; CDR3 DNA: TGTGCCAGCAGTCTACGGACAGGGGCGGACTATGGCTACACCTTC; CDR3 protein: CASSLRTGADYGYTF
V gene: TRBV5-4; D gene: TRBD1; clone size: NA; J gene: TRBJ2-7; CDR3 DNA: TGTGCCAGCAGCTCCCGGACAGGGGTCTACGAGCAGTACTTC; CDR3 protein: CASSSRTGVYEQYF
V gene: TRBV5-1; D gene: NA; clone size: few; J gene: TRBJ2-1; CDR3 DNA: TGCGCCAGCCGGGCGGGGTCCACCTACAATGAGCAGTTCTTC; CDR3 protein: CASRAGSTYNEQFF
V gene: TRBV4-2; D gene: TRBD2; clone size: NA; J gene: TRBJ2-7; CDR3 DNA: TGTGCCAGCAGCCCTTCGGGGACTAGCGGGGGGGCAAAGTACTTC; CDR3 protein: CASSPSGTSGGAKYF
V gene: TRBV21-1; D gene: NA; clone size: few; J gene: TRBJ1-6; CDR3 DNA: TGTGCCAGCAGCAAAACCCTTCAACAGGGATCCTATAATTCACCCCTCCACTTT; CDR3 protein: CASSKTLQQGSYNSPLHF
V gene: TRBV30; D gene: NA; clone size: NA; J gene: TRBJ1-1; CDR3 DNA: TGTGCCTGGGGGGGGATACCGAACACTGAAGCTTTCTTT; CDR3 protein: CAWGGIPNTEAFF
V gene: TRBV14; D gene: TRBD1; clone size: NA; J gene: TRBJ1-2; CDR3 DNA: TGTGCCAGCAGTCCAAATCGACAGGGGGCTCGTCGTGGCTACACCTTC; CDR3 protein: CASSPNRQGARRGYTF
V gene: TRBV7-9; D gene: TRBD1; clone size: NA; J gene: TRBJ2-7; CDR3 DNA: TGTGCCAGCAGCCCTAGGGACAGGGGTTTTGGCGAGCAGTACTTC; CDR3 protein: CASSPRDRGFGEQYF
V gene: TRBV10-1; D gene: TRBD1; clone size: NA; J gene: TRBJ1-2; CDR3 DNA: TGCGCCAGCAGTGAGGACAGGGCTCTTGGCTACACCTTC; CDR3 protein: CASSEDRALGYTF
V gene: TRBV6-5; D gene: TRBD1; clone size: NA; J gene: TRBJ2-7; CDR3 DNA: TGTGCCAGCAGAAGACAGGGGTCCTACGAGCAGTACTTC; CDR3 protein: CASRRQGSYEQYF
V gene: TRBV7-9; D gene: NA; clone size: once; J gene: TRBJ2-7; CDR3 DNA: TGTGCCAGCAGCTTAGCGGGGAGTACCTCCTACGAGCAGTACTTC; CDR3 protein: CASSLAGSTSYEQYF
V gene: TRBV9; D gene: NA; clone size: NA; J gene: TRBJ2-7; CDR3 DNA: TGTGCCAGCAGCGTAGGCGGCGAGTACGAGCAGTACTTC; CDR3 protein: CASSVGGEYEQYF
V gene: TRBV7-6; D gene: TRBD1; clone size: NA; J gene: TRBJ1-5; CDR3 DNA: TGTGCCAGCAGCTTAAGAACGGGACAGCATCAGCCCCAGCATTTT; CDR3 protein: CASSLRTGQHQPQHF
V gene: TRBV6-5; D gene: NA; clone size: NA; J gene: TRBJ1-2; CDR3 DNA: TGTGCCAGCAGTTACCAGGGTAGCTACACCTTC; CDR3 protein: CASSYQGSYTF